The 21 T cell receptor beta chains below all came from one sample that was sequenced in a study of blood T cells in healthy people across ages. The second PCR ran roughly 7 to 12 cycles with a sample-barcoded 5' primer and J-beta primers. TCRdb redid the calling of the 5' RACE reads with MiXCR, one entry per CDR3 protein. This table holds 1.5 million or so distinct CDR3 sequences, about 43% found once. The source material was blood. The origin of the receptors is a woman aged 18 to 35 in good health.

This clonotype has more than one count but fewer than ten. V and J are TRBV29-1 and TRBJ2-7; maybe TRBD1 (6 bases). V dropped 7 bases and J dropped 4 bases, with 17 bases sitting between them. Germline CDR1 is SQVTM and CDR2 is ANQGSEA. There are 13 residues in the CDR3. CDR3 sequence: CSAESGDGYEQYF. The CDR3, as DNA: TGCAGCGCCGAATCAGGGGACGGTTACGAGCAGTACTTC.

The chain carries TRBV27 and TRBJ1-3, with 9 bases aligning to TRBD1. The CDR3 length is 17 residues. Germline V lookup: CDR1 MNHEY, CDR2 SMNVEV (reference sequence). Trimming cost V 5 bases and J 4 bases; bases outside gene matches: 12. CDR3 in DNA: TGTGCCAGCAGTCTAGGGTTCGGACAGGGGAGAGGAAACACCATATATTTT. It specifies CASSLGFGQGRGNTIYF.

This rearrangement joins TRBV27 to TRBJ2-3, with TRBD2 identical over 12 bases. J was trimmed by 0 bases and V by 8 bases; bases with no gene match: 15. This CDR3 has 19 amino acids. Germline V lookup: CDR1 MNHEY, CDR2 SMNVEV (reference sequence). The CDR3 DNA is TGTGCCAGCGCAGAGGGGGCTAGCGGGAGGGTATCTAGCACAGATACGCAGTATTTT. It encodes CASAEGASGRVSSTDTQYF.

This sequence joins TRBV7-9 and TRBJ2-1, with TRBD2 matching over 13 bases. Germline V CDR1 and CDR2: SEHNR, FQNEAQ (reference sequence). J was trimmed by 4 bases and V by 4 bases; bases with no gene match: 4. The CDR3 length is 16 residues. CDR3: CASSYGTSGAYNEQFF. The DNA of the CDR3 is TGTGCCAGCAGCTATGGGACTAGCGGGGCGTACAATGAGCAGTTCTTC.

V and J are TRBV5-1 and TRBJ2-1; 11 bases map to TRBD2. The assigned J gene may be wrong: the sequence end matches TRBJ2-7 better. In germline, CDR1 is SGHRS, CDR2 YFSETQ. The CDR3 totals 16 residues. The CDR3 nucleotides are TGCGCCAGCAGTCTAGCGGGGGGTTACTCCTACAATGAGCAGTACTTC. Translated, it gives CASSLAGGYSYNEQYF.

This sequence joins TRBV6-5 and TRBJ2-5; D tentatively fits TRBD1 or TRBD2 (5 bases each). The V gene lost 3 bases and the J gene lost 0 bases, with 11 bases spanning the gap. The CDR3 sequence is 15 residues long. Per germline, CDR1 MNHEY and CDR2 SVGAGI. Written as DNA, the CDR3 is TGTGCCAGCAGTTATTCCGGGACCCACCAAGAGACCCAGTACTTC. Encoded protein: CASSYSGTHQETQYF.

This clonotype was recorded a few times. The chain combines TRBV5-1 with TRBJ2-5; D unclear. The CDR3 has 14 amino acids. Germline lookup yields CDR1 SGHRS and CDR2 YFSETQ. Between the trimmed V and J ends, which lost 5 bases and 5 bases, there was a span of 16 bases. The CDR3 sequence is CASSVTGSKETQYF. The DNA for the CDR3 is TGCGCCAGCAGTGTCACGGGTAGTAAGGAGACCCAGTACTTC.

The V gene is TRBV28, the J gene TRBJ1-2; 7 bases match TRBD1. CDR3 length: 14 amino acids. The J segment lost 4 bases and the V segment lost 5 bases, leaving 7 bases of the junction unmatched. The V gene's germline CDR1 is MDHEN and CDR2 SYDVKM. This chain's CDR3 is CASSQGDRVYGYTF. Written as DNA, the CDR3 is TGTGCCAGCAGTCAAGGTGACAGGGTCTATGGCTACACCTTC.

This clonotype was observed a handful of times. V usage is TRBV29-1 and J usage is TRBJ2-5; D possibly corresponds to TRBD1 (5 bases). The closer fit of TRBJ2-7 to the DNA end suggests the J call may be wrong. Per germline, CDR1 SQVTM and CDR2 ANQGSEA. The CDR3 is made up of 14 amino acids. The CDR3 here is CSVLPWQGSHEQYF. The CDR3 DNA reads TGCAGCGTCCTGCCGTGGCAGGGTTCCCACGAGCAGTACTTC.

This chain connects TRBV18 to TRBJ2-7; 8 positions agree with TRBD1. There are 15 residues in the CDR3. CDR1 is KGHSH, CDR2 LQKENI, per germline. The V and J ends lost 5 bases and 0 bases, in that order; junction bases with no gene match: 6. In DNA, the CDR3 is TGTGCCAGCTCATCAGGACAGGGATACTCCTACGAGCAGTACTTC. This gives the protein CASSSGQGYSYEQYF.

The chain couples TRBV29-1 to TRBJ2-2, with D maybe TRBD1 (6 bases). The CDR3 totals 12 residues. Trimming stripped 4 bases from V and 13 bases from J, with 16 bases between. The germline V gene encodes CDR1 SQVTM and CDR2 ANQGSEA. The CDR3 region is CSVVKGDTGLFF. The CDR3 DNA follows: TGCAGCGTTGTAAAAGGGGACACAGGGCTGTTTTTT.

V and J are TRBV20-1 and TRBJ2-3; the D is unclear. The CDR3 spans 16 residues. Looked up from germline, CDR1 is DFQATT and CDR2 is SNEGSKA (reference sequence). Trimming pared 7 bases from V and 2 bases from J, leaving 22 bases between. CDR3 sequence reads: CSVREGLSAITDTQYF. Here the CDR3 DNA reads TGCAGTGTTAGGGAAGGGTTATCGGCCATCACAGATACGCAGTATTTT.

The CDR3 sequence: CASSQDRPRLGYTF. The CDR3 DNA follows: TGTGCCAGCAGCCAAGACAGGCCCAGACTAGGCTACACCTTC. The gene calls are TRBV3-1 and TRBJ1-2, with D unresolved. This CDR3 contains 14 residues. The V gene's germline CDR1 is LGHDT and CDR2 YNNKEL (reference sequence). Trimming stripped 0 bases from V and 8 bases from J, with 13 bases between.

This clonotype was recorded at least ten times. The chain joins TRBV3-1 to TRBJ2-5; D unresolved. The CDR3 covers 13 residues. The V end lost 1 base, the J end lost 5 bases, and 8 bases lay between the germline ends. The V gene's germline CDR1 is LGHDT and CDR2 YNNKEL (reference sequence). CDR3 sequence (DNA): TGTGCCAGCAGCCAAGGGACGTCTGAGACCCAGTACTTC. Translating gives CASSQGTSETQYF.

This chain joins TRBV6-1 and TRBJ2-7; 10 bases fit TRBD2. CDR1 and CDR2 (germline): MNHNS, SASEGT. CDR3 size: 16 residues. V lost 2 bases to trimming and J lost 7 bases; unmatched junction nucleotides: 11. CDR3 coding DNA: TGTGCCAGCAGTGAACGGCGGCTAGCGGGGGACAATGAGCAGTACTTC. Encoded protein: CASSERRLAGDNEQYF.

The V gene is TRBV6-5, the J gene TRBJ1-2, with D uncertain. V lost 6 bases and J lost 2, with 13 bases in between. The CDR3 has 14 amino acids. Germline CDR1 is MNHEY and CDR2 is SVGAGI. CDR3 nucleotide sequence: TGTGCCAGCAGAAGTTTCGGGCAGAACTATGGCTACACCTTC. Protein: CASRSFGQNYGYTF.

This clonotype was detected a few times. The V and J genes are TRBV11-2 and TRBJ1-6; 7 positions match TRBD1. V was pared by 5 bases and J by 6 bases, with 10 bases of the junction left unmatched. The CDR3 totals 16 residues. Germline lookup yields CDR1 SGHAT and CDR2 FQNNGV. CDR3 protein: CASSREPGQFNSPLHF. CDR3 DNA sequence: TGTGCCAGCAGCCGAGAACCGGGACAGTTTAATTCACCCCTCCACTTT.

V and J are TRBV30 and TRBJ1-1, with D uncertain. The CDR3 totals 11 residues. Trimming cost V 5 bases and J 1 base, with 5 bases left between them. Germline V lookup: CDR1 GTSNPN, CDR2 SVGIG (reference sequence). The CDR3 loop is CAWQRNTEAFF. DNA of the CDR3: TGTGCCTGGCAACGGAACACTGAAGCTTTCTTT.

This clonotype was found a few times. The chain is built from TRBV7-2 and TRBJ2-1; D remains unclear. CDR1 and CDR2 (germline): SGHTA, FQGNSA. The CDR3 extends over 12 amino acids. Trimming stripped 5 bases from V and 8 bases from J, with 10 bases between. CDR3 bases: TGTGCCAGCAGCCCCCCTTTAGATGAGCAGTTCTTC. Translating it yields CASSPPLDEQFF.

This chain connects TRBV27 to TRBJ2-3; D may match TRBD1 or TRBD2 (5 bases each). The CDR3 runs to 12 residues. V was pared by 4 bases and J by 8 bases, with 10 bases between. CDR1 and CDR2 from the germline V gene are MNHEY and SMNVEV (reference sequence). CDR3 DNA sequence: TGTGCCAGCAGTTGGGCTGGGGGTACGCAGTATTTT. This gives the protein CASSWAGGTQYF.

The rearrangement joins TRBV5-1 to TRBJ2-7; 13 nucleotides align to TRBD2. The CDR3 is 15 amino acids. Germline assignment: CDR1 SGHRS and CDR2 YFSETQ. V trimming: 3 bases; J trimming: 7 bases; junction bases outside the gene matches: 7. The CDR3 reads CASSSGGTSGTEQYF. The CDR3 nucleotides are TGCGCCAGCAGCTCGGGGGGGACTAGCGGGACTGAGCAGTACTTC.